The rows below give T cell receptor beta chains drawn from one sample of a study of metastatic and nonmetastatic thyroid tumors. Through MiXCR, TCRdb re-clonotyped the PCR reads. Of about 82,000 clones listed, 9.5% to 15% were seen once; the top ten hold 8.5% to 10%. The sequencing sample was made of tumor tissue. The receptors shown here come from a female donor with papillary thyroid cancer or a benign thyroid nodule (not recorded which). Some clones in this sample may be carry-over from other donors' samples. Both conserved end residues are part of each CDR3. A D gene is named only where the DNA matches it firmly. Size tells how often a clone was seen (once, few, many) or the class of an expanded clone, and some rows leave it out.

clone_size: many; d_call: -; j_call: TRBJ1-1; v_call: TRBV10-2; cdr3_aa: CASTSRSGTEAFF; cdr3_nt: TGCGCCAGCACCTCGAGGAGCGGCACTGAAGCTTTCTTT
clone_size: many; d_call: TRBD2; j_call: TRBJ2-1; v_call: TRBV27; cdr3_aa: CASSSLRAGTSVYEQFF; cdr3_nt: TGTGCCAGCAGTTCCTTAAGAGCCGGGACTAGCGTCTATGAGCAGTTCTTC
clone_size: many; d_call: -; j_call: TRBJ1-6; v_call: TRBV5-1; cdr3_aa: CASSLSEGNSPLHF; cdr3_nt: TGCGCCAGCAGCTTATCAGAGGGGAATTCACCCCTCCACTTT
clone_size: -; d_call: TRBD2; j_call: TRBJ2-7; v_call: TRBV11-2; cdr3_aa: CASGLGIAGYEQYF; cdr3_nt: TGTGCCAGCGGATTAGGGATAGCGGGCTACGAGCAGTACTTC
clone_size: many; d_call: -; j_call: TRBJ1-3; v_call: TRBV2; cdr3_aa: CATAQGSGNTIYF; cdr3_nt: TGTGCCACCGCACAGGGCTCTGGAAACACCATATATTTT
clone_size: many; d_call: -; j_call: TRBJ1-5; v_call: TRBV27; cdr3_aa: CASSLSRQFNQPQHF; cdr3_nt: TGTGCCAGCAGTTTATCGAGGCAGTTCAATCAGCCCCAGCATTTT
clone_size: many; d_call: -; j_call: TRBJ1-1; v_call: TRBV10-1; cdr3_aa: CASSDGGRSTEAFF; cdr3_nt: TGCGCCAGCAGTGATGGGGGCAGAAGCACTGAAGCTTTCTTT
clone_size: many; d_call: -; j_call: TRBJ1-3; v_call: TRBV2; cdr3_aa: CASRGRPGNTIYF; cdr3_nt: TGTGCCAGCCGGGGCAGGCCTGGAAACACCATATATTTT
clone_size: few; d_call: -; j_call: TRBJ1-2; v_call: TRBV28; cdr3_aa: CASISLPGLCYTF; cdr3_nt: TGTGCCAGCATTTCATTACCGGGACTGTGCTACACCTTC
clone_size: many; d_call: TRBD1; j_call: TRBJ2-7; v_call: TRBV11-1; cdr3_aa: CASSPPGGGSGTGLEQYF; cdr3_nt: TGTGCCAGCAGCCCGCCGGGGGGAGGTTCGGGGACAGGGCTCGAGCAGTACTTC
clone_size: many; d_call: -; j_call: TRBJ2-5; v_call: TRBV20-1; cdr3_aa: CSAAPMSYQETQYF; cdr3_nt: TGCAGTGCTGCCCCTATGAGTTACCAAGAGACCCAGTACTTC
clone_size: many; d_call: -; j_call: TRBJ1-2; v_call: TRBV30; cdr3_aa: CAWNHFGPTASAF; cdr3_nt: TGTGCCTGGAACCATTTCGGGCCGACAGCTAGCGCCTTC
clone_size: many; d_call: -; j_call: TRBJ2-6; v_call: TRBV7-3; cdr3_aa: CASSSGAFRSGANVLTF; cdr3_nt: TGTGCCAGCAGCTCCGGGGCTTTCCGCTCTGGGGCCAACGTCCTGACTTTC
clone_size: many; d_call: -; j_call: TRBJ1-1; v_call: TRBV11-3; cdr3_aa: CASSLGLGYTEAFF; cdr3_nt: TGTGCCAGCAGCTTAGGTCTGGGATACACTGAAGCTTTCTTT
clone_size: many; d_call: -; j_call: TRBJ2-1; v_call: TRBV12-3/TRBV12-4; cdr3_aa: CASSPSARAYSYNEQFF; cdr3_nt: TGTGCCAGCAGTCCCTCAGCGCGGGCCTACTCCTACAATGAGCAGTTCTTC